The present T cell receptor (beta chain) was sequenced within a study of PD-L1 blockade in urothelial cancer. This CDR3 comprises 14 residues. CDR1 and CDR2 (germline): MGHRA, YSYEKL. Between the trimmed V and J ends, which lost 2 bases and 8 bases, there was a span of 15 bases. Data came from immunoSEQ multiplex PCR; TCRdb stores just in-frame clones and leaves some out. The sample lists 50,000 or so clones, 84% occurring once. V and J are TRBV4-1 and TRBJ1-2; D unclear. The specimen was PBMCs, collected around atezolizumab (anti-PD-L1) treatment. The sequence was collected from a man in his forties with urothelial cancer. CDR3 residues: CASSQNSGIIGYTF. For the CDR3, the DNA is TGCGCCAGCAGCCAAAATTCGGGGATCATAGGCTACACCTTC.